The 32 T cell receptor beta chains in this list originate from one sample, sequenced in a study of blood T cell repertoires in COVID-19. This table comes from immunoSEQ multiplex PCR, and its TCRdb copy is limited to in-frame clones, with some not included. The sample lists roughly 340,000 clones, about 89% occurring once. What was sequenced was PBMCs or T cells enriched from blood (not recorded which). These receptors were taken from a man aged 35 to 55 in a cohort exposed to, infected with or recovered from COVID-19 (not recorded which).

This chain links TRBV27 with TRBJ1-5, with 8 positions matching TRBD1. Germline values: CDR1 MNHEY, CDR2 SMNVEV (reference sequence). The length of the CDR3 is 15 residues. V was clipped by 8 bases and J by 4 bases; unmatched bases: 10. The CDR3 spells CASSATTGANQPQHF. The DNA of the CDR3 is TGTGCCAGCTCCGCTACGACAGGGGCAAATCAGCCCCAGCATTTT.

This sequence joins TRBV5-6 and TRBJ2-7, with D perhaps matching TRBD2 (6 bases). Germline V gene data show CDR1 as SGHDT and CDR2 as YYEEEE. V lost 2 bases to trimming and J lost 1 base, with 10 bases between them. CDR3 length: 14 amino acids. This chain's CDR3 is CASSFVSGSYEQYF. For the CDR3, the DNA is TGTGCCAGCAGCTTTGTGAGCGGGTCCTACGAGCAGTACTTC.

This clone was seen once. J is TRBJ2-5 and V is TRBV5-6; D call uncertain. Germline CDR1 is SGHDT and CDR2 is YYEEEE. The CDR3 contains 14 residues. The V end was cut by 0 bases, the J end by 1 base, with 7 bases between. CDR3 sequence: CASSLEEFQETQYF. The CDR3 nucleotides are TGTGCCAGCAGCTTGGAAGAGTTCCAAGAGACCCAGTACTTC.

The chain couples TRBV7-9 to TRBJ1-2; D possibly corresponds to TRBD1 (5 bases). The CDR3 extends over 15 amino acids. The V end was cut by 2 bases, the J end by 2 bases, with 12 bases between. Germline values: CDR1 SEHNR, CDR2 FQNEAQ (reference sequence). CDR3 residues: CASSLFQGSNYGYTF. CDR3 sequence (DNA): TGTGCCAGCAGCTTATTTCAGGGCTCAAACTATGGCTACACCTTC.

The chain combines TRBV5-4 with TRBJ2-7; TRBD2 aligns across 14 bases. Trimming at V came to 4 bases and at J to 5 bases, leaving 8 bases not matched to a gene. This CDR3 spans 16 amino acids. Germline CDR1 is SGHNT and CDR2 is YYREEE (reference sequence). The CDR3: CASSPTPGLAGDEQYF. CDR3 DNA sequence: TGTGCCAGCAGCCCAACCCCGGGACTAGCGGGAGACGAGCAGTACTTC.

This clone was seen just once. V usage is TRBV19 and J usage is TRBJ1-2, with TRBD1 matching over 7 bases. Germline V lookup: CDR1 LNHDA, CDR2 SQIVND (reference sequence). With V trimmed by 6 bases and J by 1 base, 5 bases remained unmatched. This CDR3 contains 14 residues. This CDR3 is CASSNRGVNYGYTF. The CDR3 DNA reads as TGTGCCAGTAGCAACAGGGGAGTTAACTATGGCTACACCTTC.

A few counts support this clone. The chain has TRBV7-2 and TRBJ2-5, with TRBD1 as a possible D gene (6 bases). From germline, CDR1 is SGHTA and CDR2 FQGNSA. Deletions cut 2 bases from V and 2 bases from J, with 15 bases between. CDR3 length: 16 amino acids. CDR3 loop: CASSLNQGHTQETQYF. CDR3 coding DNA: TGTGCCAGCAGCTTAAACCAGGGGCATACTCAAGAGACCCAGTACTTC.

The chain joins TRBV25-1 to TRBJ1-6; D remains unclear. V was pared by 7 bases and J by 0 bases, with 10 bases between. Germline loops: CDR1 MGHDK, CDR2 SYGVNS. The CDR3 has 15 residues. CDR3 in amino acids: CASTGFSSYNSPLHF. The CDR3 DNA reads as TGTGCCAGCACAGGATTCAGCTCCTATAATTCACCCCTCCACTTT.

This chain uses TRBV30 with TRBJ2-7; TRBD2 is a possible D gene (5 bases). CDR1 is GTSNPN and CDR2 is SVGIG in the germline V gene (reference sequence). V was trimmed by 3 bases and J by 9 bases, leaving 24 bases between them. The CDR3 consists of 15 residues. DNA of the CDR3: TGTGCCTGGAGAGTCCCGGGGATAGTCCGAGATGCGCAGTACTTC. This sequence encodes CAWRVPGIVRDAQYF.

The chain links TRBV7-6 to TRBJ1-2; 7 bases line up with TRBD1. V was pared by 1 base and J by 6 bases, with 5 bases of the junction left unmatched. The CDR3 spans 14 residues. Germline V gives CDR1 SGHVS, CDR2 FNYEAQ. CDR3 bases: TGTGCCAGCAGCTTAGGACCCACAGGGGATGGCTACACCTTC. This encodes CASSLGPTGDGYTF.

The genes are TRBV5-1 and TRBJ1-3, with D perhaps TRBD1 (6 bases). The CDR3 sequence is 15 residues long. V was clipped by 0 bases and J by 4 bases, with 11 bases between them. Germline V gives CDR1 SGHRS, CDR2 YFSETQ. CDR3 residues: CASSLGGPTGNTIYF. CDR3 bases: TGCGCCAGCAGCTTGGGGGGGCCTACGGGAAACACCATATATTTT. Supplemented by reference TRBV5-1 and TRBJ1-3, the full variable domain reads KAGVTQTPRYLIKTRGQQVTLSCSPISGHRSVSWYQQTPGQGLQFLFEYFSETQRNKGNFPGRFSGRQFSNSRSEMNVSTLELGDSALYLCASSLGGPTGNTIYFGEGSWLTVV.

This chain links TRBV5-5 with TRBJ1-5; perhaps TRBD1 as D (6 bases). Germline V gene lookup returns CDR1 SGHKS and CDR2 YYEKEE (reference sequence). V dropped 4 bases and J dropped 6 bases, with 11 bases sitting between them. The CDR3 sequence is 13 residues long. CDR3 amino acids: CASSPAGVQPQHF. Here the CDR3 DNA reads TGTGCCAGCAGCCCCGCAGGGGTTCAGCCCCAGCATTTT.

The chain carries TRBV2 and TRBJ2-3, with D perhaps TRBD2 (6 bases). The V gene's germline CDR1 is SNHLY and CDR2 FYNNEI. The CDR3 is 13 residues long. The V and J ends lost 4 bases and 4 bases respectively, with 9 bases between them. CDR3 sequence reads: CASSGDFPDTQYF. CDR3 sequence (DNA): TGTGCCAGCAGTGGGGACTTTCCAGATACGCAGTATTTT.

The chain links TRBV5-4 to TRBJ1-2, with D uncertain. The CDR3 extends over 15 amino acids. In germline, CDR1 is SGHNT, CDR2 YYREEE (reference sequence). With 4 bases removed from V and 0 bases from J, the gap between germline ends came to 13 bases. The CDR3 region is CASSPKTGANYGYTF. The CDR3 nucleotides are TGTGCCAGCAGCCCAAAGACTGGAGCTAACTATGGCTACACCTTC. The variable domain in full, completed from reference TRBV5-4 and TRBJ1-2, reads ETGVTQSPTHLIKTRGQQVTLRCSSQSGHNTVSWYQQALGQGPQFIFQYYREEENGRGNFPPRFSGLQFPNYSSELNVNALELDDSALYLCASSPKTGANYGYTFGSGTRLTVV.

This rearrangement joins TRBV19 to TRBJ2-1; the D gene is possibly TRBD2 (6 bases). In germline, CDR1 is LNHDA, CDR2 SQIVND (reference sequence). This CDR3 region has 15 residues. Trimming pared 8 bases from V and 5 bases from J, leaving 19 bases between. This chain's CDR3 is CASSYLAESHNEQFF. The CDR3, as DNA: TGTGCCAGTTCATATTTAGCGGAATCCCACAATGAGCAGTTCTTC.

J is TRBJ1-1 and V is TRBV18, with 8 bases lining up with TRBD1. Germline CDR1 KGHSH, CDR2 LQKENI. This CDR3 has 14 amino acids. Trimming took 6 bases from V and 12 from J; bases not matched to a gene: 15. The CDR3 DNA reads TGTGCCAGCTCCCCTCCTTCGGACAGGGAGGGAACTTTCTTT. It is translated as CASSPPSDREGTFF.

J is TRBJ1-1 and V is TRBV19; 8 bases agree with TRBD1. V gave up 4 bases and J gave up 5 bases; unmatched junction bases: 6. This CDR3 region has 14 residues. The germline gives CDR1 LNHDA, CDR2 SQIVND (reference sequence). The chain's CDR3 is CASSKQGVVTEAFF. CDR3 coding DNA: TGTGCCAGTAGTAAACAGGGGGTAGTGACTGAAGCTTTCTTT.

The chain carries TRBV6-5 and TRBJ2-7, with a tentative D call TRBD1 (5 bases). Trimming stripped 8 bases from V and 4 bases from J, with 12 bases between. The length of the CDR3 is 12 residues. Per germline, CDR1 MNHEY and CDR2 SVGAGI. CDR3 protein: CASEGVVYEQYF. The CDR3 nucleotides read TGTGCCAGCGAAGGGGTTGTGTACGAGCAGTACTTC.

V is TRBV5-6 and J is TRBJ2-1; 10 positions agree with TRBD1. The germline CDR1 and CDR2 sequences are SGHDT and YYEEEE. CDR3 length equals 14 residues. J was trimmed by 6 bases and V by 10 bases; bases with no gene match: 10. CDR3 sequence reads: CASFAGQGSNEQFF. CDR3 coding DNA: TGTGCCTCTTTTGCGGGACAGGGGTCCAATGAGCAGTTCTTC.

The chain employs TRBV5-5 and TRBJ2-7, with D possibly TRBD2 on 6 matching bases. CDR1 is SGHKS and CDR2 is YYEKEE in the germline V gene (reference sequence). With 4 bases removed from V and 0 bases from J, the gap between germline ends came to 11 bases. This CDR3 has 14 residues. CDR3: CASSPLASSYEQYF. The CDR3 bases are TGTGCCAGCAGCCCGCTAGCGTCCTCCTACGAGCAGTACTTC.

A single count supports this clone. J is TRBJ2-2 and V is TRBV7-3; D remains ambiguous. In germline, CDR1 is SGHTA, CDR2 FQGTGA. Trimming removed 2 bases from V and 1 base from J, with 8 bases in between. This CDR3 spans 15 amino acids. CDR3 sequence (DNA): TGTGCCAGCAGCTTAGGGCTCGTGAACACCGGGGAGCTGTTTTTT. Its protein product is CASSLGLVNTGELFF.

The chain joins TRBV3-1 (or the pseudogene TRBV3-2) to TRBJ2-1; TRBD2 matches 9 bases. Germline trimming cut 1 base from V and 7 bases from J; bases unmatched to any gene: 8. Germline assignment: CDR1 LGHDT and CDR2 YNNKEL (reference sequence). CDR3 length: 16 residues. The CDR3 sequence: CASSQGGGRVGNEQFF. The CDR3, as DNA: TGTGCCAGCAGCCAAGGAGGCGGGAGGGTAGGTAATGAGCAGTTCTTC.

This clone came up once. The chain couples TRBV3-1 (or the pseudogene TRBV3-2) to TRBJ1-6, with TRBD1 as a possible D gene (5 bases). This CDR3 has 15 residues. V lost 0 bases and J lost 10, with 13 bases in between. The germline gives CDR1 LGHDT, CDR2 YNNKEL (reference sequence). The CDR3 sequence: CASSQDRIRGSPLHF. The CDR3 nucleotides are TGTGCCAGCAGCCAAGATCGAATACGGGGGTCACCCCTCCACTTT.

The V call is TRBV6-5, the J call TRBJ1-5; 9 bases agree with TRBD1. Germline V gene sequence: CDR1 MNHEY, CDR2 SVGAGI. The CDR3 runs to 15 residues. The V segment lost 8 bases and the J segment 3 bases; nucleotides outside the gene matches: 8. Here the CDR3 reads CASLWDRAFNQPQHF. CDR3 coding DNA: TGTGCCAGCCTCTGGGACAGGGCATTCAATCAGCCCCAGCATTTT.

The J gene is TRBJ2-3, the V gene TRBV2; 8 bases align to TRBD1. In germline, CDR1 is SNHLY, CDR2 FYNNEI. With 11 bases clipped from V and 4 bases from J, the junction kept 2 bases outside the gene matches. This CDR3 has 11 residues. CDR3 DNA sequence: TGTGCCGGACAGGGCCCAGATACGCAGTATTTT. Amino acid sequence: CAGQGPDTQYF. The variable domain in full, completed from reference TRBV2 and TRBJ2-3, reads EPEVTQTPSHQVTQMGQEVILRCVPISNHLYFYWYRQILGQKVEFLVSFYNNEISEKSEIFDDQFSVERPDGSNFTLKIRSTKLEDSAMYFCAGQGPDTQYFGPGTRLTVL.

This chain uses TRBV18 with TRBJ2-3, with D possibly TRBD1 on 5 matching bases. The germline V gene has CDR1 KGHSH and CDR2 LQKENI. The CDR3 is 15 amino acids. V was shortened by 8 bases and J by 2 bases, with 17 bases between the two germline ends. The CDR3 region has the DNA TGTGCCAGCCCCCTATCATCTGGGGCCACAGATACGCAGTATTTT. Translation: CASPLSSGATDTQYF.

The CDR3 DNA sequence: TGCGCCAGCAGCCAAGATCCTAGCGGGAGAGGGACCGGGGAGCTGTTTTTT. As protein: CASSQDPSGRGTGELFF. This chain links TRBV4-1 with TRBJ2-2, with 10 bases fitting TRBD2. The ends lost 0 bases at V and 5 bases at J; junction bases unmatched: 6. Germline assignment: CDR1 MGHRA and CDR2 YSYEKL. This CDR3 is 17 amino acids long.

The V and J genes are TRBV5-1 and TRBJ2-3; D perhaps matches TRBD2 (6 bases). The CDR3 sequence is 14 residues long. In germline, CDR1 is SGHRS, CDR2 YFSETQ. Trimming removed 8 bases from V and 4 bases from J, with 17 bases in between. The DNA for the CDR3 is TGCGCCAGTGCCACCGGAACTAGCTCAGATACGCAGTATTTT. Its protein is CASATGTSSDTQYF.

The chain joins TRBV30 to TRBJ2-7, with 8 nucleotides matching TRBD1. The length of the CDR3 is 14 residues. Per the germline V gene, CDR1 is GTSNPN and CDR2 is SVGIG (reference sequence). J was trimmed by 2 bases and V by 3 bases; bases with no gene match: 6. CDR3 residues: CAWSGQGAPYEQYF. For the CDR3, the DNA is TGTGCCTGGAGCGGGCAGGGGGCCCCCTACGAGCAGTACTTC.

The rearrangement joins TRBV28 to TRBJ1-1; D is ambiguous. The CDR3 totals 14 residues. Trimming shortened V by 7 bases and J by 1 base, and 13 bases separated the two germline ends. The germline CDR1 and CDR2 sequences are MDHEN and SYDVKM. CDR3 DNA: TGTGCCAGCATCGCCTCGGCGGGGAACACTGAAGCTTTCTTT. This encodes CASIASAGNTEAFF.

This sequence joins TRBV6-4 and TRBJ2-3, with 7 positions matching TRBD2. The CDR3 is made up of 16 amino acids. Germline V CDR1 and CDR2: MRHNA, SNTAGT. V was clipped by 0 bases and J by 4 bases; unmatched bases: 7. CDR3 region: CASSDSSGSGSDTQYF. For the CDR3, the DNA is TGTGCCAGCAGTGACTCCAGCGGTAGCGGGTCAGATACGCAGTATTTT.

CDR3 loop: CASSLSPDRYYGYTF. CDR3 nucleotide sequence: TGCGCCAGCAGCTTATCGCCGGACAGGTACTATGGCTACACCTTC. The chain joins TRBV5-1 to TRBJ1-2; 7 bases are a match to TRBD1. The CDR3 has 15 residues. V trimming: 2 bases; J trimming: 3 bases; junction bases outside the gene matches: 7. The germline gives CDR1 SGHRS, CDR2 YFSETQ.